Here is one T cell receptor (beta chain) with its context. Libraries were prepared by immunoSEQ multiplex PCR; TCRdb keeps only in-frame clonotypes and omits some of them. This table holds about 61,000 clones, more than 60% found once. The time point is: baseline pretreatment blood. Treatment in this sample: 15 Gy SBRT to primary tumor, nephrectomy 4 weeks later. Radiation-treated patients gave blood at baseline, week 2 and week 4. These data belong to a study of radiation and T cells in renal cell carcinoma. The source of this sequence is a man between 60 and 75 years old with renal cell carcinoma. Sequenced here: blood, sampled from a patient whose treatment included radiotherapy and nephrectomy.

This CDR3 reads CASSKGHFQGDGYTF. CDR3 sequence (DNA): TGTGCCAGCAGTAAAGGACATTTCCAGGGGGATGGCTACACCTTC. The chain combines TRBV6-1 with TRBJ1-2; TRBD1 aligns across 7 bases. The J segment lost 6 bases and the V segment lost 5 bases, leaving 12 bases of the junction unmatched. Per germline, CDR1 MNHNS and CDR2 SASEGT. This CDR3 has 15 residues.